The sequence of this T cell receptor (beta chain) was determined in a study of shared clonotypes between healthy human individuals. Study at large: The plates for each donor numbered three CD4 naive, three CD4 memory, two CD8 naive and one CD8 memory.

The CDR3 contains 17 residues. Trimming removed 3 bases from V and 2 bases from J, with 17 bases in between. Germline V gene data show CDR1 as SGHDT and CDR2 as YYEEEE. Repertoires were generated with immunoSEQ multiplex PCR, while TCRdb's copy carries only in-frame clones and drops some. Seen here are more than 2,000,000 clones, 90% to 95% observed once, and the top ten hold around 0.15%. A CD45RA-negative memory subset and a CD45RA+ naive subset were separated from the CD4+ cells. The receptor comes from a man aged 18 to 35 in good health. V is TRBV5-6 and J is TRBJ1-4; maybe TRBD1 (6 bases). Sequenced: naive CD4+ T cells sorted from blood. Noted subset: CD45RA+ positively selected. The CDR3 bases are TGTGCCAGCAGCTCGTACCATAGGGGGGACACTAATGAAAAACTGTTTTTT. Translating gives CASSSYHRGDTNEKLFF. The variable domain in full, with the rest retrieved from reference TRBV5-6 and TRBJ1-4, is DAGVTQSPTHLIKTRGQQVTLRCSPKSGHDTVSWYQQALGQGPQFIFQYYEEEERQRGNFPDRFSGHQFPNYSSELNVNALLLGDSALYLCASSSYHRGDTNEKLFFGSGTQLSVL.